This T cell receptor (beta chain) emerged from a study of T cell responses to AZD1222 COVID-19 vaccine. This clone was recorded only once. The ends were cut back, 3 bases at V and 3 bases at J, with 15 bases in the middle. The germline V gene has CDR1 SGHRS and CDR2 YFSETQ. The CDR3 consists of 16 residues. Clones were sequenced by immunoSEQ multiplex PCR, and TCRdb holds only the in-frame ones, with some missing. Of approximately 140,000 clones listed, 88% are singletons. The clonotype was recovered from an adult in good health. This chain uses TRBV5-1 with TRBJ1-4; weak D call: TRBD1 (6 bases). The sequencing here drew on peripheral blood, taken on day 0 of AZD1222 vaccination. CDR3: CASSSLGAGANEKLFF. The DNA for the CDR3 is TGCGCCAGCAGCTCTCTGGGGGCGGGGGCTAATGAAAAACTGTTTTTT.